The 17 T cell receptor beta chains below all came from one sample that was sequenced in a study of immune evolution from preneoplasia to lung adenocarcinoma. Profiled with immunoSEQ multiplex PCR; TCRdb holds only in-frame clones, not every one. The table shows about 8,300 clones, with 80% to 90% occurring only once. The sample comprised FFPE minimally invasive lung adenocarcinoma tissue. The source is a person aged 65 to 85 with lung adenocarcinoma.

This clone was detected only once. The genes are TRBV28 and TRBJ2-2; weak D call: TRBD2 (6 bases). Trimming cost V 6 bases and J 1 base, with 15 bases left between them. The CDR3 is 16 residues long. Germline CDR1 is MDHEN and CDR2 is SYDVKM. The CDR3 bases are TGTGCCAGCAGCGTGGGACTCTTCGAGAACACCGGGGAGCTGTTTTTT. Residues: CASSVGLFENTGELFF.

The chain combines TRBV6-5 with TRBJ1-6; D may be TRBD1 (5 bases). The CDR3 is 12 residues long. V was cut by 8 bases and J by 13 bases, with 15 bases left in between. The germline V gene has CDR1 MNHEY and CDR2 SVGAGI. CDR3 sequence (DNA): TGTGCCAGCGGCCCGGGACTGGGGCCCCTCCACTTT. The encoded protein is CASGPGLGPLHF.

V gene TRBV5-1 combines with J gene TRBJ1-4; a weak D match, TRBD1 (5 bases). This CDR3 contains 17 residues. V lost 1 base to trimming and J lost 5 bases, with 18 bases between them. The germline V gene encodes CDR1 SGHRS and CDR2 YFSETQ. The CDR3 region has the DNA TGCGCCAGCAGCTTGTCATTCGGGACTGGTTTCAATGAAAAACTGTTTTTT. Its protein product is CASSLSFGTGFNEKLFF.

The chain combines TRBV9 with TRBJ1-1; 10 bases fit TRBD1. Germline CDR1 SGDLS, CDR2 YYNGEE. The CDR3 is 14 amino acids. V lost 7 bases, J lost 4 bases, and 7 bases stayed unmatched. The CDR3 DNA reads TGTGCCAGCTCCAGGACAGGGGGAATCACTGAAGCTTTCTTT. Encoded protein: CASSRTGGITEAFF.

This rearrangement joins TRBV4-2 to TRBJ2-3; 15 nucleotides align to TRBD2. The CDR3 contains 22 residues. V lost 2 bases, J lost 4 bases, and 19 bases stayed unmatched. Germline CDR1 reads LGHNA; CDR2 reads YNFKEQ. CDR3 bases: TGTGCCAGCAGCCAACTAGGAGGGGGACTAGCGGGGGGCTTAGGAGGGTCAGATACGCAGTATTTT. As protein: CASSQLGGGLAGGLGGSDTQYF.

The V call is TRBV18, the J call TRBJ1-2, with 9 bases matching TRBD1. With 5 bases clipped from V and 5 bases from J, the junction kept 3 bases outside the gene matches. Per germline, CDR1 KGHSH and CDR2 LQKENI. The length of the CDR3 is 13 residues. The CDR3 DNA is TGTGCCAGCTCAGCCGGGACAGGGTATGGCTACACCTTC. It yields the protein CASSAGTGYGYTF. Variable domain in full (rest from reference TRBV18 and TRBJ1-2): NAGVMQNPRHLVRRRGQEARLRCSPMKGHSHVYWYRQLPEEGLKFMVYLQKENIIDESGMPKERFSAEFPKEGPSILRIQQVVRGDSAAYFCASSAGTGYGYTFGSGTRLTVV.

This chain links TRBV6-1 with TRBJ2-7; 7 bases are shared with TRBD1. The V gene's germline CDR1 is MNHNS and CDR2 SASEGT. V trimming: 4 bases; J trimming: 7 bases; junction bases outside the gene matches: 10. CDR3 size: 14 residues. DNA for the CDR3: TGTGCCAGCAGTGCACTTGACAGGGATCGAGAGCAGTACTTC. This sequence encodes CASSALDRDREQYF.

The V gene is TRBV7-3, the J gene TRBJ2-2, with D unclear. Trimming removed 5 bases at V and 5 bases at J, with 6 bases between. Germline values: CDR1 SGHTA, CDR2 FQGTGA. CDR3 length equals 12 residues. The CDR3 region is CASSENTGELFF. CDR3 sequence (DNA): TGTGCCAGCAGCGAGAATACCGGGGAGCTGTTTTTT. Looking up the rest from reference TRBV7-3 and TRBJ2-2 gives the full variable domain: GAGVSQTPSNKVTEKGKYVELRCDPISGHTALYWYRQSLGQGPEFLIYFQGTGAADDSGLPNDRFFAVRPEGSVSTLKIQRTERGDSAVYLCASSENTGELFFGEGSRLTVL.

This chain links TRBV5-1 with TRBJ2-7; D is unclear. The germline gives CDR1 SGHRS, CDR2 YFSETQ. With 2 bases removed from V and 4 bases from J, the gap between germline ends came to 10 bases. The CDR3 covers 13 residues. In DNA form, the CDR3 reads TGCGCCAGCAGCTTTACACCAGGATACGAGCAGTACTTC. This translates into CASSFTPGYEQYF.

This rearrangement joins TRBV5-4 to TRBJ2-7, with D unclear. CDR3 length equals 14 residues. V was cut by 4 bases and J by 5 bases, with 16 bases left in between. In germline, CDR1 is SGHNT, CDR2 YYREEE (reference sequence). CDR3 sequence (DNA): TGTGCCAGCAGCCAAGATTTGGGCCAGAACGAGCAGTACTTC. It is translated as CASSQDLGQNEQYF.

The V call is TRBV6-6, the J call TRBJ2-2, with 10 bases matching TRBD2. The J segment lost 5 bases and the V segment lost 7 bases, leaving 7 bases of the junction unmatched. Germline V gene data show CDR1 as MNHNY and CDR2 as SVGAGI (reference sequence). The CDR3 totals 15 residues. The CDR3, as DNA: TGTGCCAGCACCGACCGGACTAGCGGTACCGGGGAGCTGTTTTTT. As protein: CASTDRTSGTGELFF.

V is TRBV29-1 and J is TRBJ2-7; 10 positions match TRBD1. This CDR3 has 12 residues. V gave up 5 bases and J gave up 3 bases; unmatched junction bases: 1. Germline V gene lookup returns CDR1 SQVTM and CDR2 ANQGSEA. The CDR3 DNA is TGCAGCGTTAGGACAGGGGGCTACGAGCAGTACTTC. Residues: CSVRTGGYEQYF.

The chain joins TRBV4-1 to TRBJ2-7; 10 nucleotides agree with TRBD1. This CDR3 region has 16 residues. Trimming took 2 bases from V and 3 from J; bases not matched to a gene: 7. The germline V gene encodes CDR1 MGHRA and CDR2 YSYEKL. The CDR3 bases are TGCGCCAGCAGCCAACAACCCGGGACAGGGGACTACGAGCAGTACTTC. Translated, it gives CASSQQPGTGDYEQYF.

The chain is built from TRBV7-8 and TRBJ1-1; TRBD1 matches at 9 bases. The CDR3 spans 16 residues. Trimming removed 2 bases from V and 1 base from J; junction bases left unmatched: 5. Germline V gene sequence: CDR1 SGHVS, CDR2 FQNEAQ. The CDR3 spells CASSLMNRGRNTEAFF. CDR3 nucleotide sequence: TGTGCCAGCAGCTTAATGAACAGGGGGCGGAACACTGAAGCTTTCTTT.

Here the CDR3 DNA reads TGTGCCTCAATGGAGGGGACAGATACGCAGTATTTT. It encodes CASMEGTDTQYF. The chain has TRBV10-3 and TRBJ2-3, with D possibly being TRBD2 (6 bases). This CDR3 contains 12 residues. V lost 11 bases and J 3 bases, leaving 12 bases between the germline ends. Germline CDR1 is ENHRY and CDR2 is SYGVKD.

The V and J genes are TRBV9 and TRBJ2-5; D ambiguous. V lost 0 bases and J lost 6, with 9 bases in between. The CDR3 is 13 amino acids. CDR1 is SGDLS and CDR2 is YYNGEE in the germline V gene. This CDR3 is CASSVEPAKTQYF. In DNA form, the CDR3 reads TGTGCCAGCAGCGTAGAACCCGCCAAGACCCAGTACTTC.

The rearrangement uses TRBV6-5 and TRBJ1-1; no clear D. Trimming removed 5 bases at V and 0 bases at J, with 10 bases between. The germline V gene encodes CDR1 MNHEY and CDR2 SVGAGI. This CDR3 contains 14 residues. The CDR3 DNA follows: TGTGCCAGCAGTCCGCCCCACATGAACACTGAAGCTTTCTTT. This gives the protein CASSPPHMNTEAFF.